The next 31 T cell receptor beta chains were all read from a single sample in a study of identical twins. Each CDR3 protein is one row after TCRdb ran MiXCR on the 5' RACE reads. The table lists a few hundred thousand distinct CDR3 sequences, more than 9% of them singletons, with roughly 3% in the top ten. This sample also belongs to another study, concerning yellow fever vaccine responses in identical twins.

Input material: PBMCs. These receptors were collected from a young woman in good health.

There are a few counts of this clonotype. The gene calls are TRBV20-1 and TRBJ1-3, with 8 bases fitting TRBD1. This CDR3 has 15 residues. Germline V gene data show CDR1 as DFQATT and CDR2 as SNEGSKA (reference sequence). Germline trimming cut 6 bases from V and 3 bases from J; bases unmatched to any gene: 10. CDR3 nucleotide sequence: TGCAGTGCCGTCCCATCCACAGGGGGTGGAAACACCATATATTTT. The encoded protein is CSAVPSTGGGNTIYF.

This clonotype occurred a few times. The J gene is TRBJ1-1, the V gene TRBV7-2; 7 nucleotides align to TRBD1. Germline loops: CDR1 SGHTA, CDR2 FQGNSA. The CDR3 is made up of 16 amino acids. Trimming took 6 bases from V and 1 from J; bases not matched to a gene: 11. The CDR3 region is CASSSRPTGTNTEAFF. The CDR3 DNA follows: TGTGCCAGCAGTTCACGCCCGACAGGGACGAACACTGAAGCTTTCTTT.

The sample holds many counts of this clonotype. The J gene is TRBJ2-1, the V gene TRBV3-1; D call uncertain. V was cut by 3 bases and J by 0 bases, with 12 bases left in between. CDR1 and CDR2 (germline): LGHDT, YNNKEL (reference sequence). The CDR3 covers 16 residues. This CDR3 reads CASSHLRRSSYNEQFF. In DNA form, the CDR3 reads TGTGCCAGCAGCCATTTACGCCGGAGCTCCTACAATGAGCAGTTCTTC.

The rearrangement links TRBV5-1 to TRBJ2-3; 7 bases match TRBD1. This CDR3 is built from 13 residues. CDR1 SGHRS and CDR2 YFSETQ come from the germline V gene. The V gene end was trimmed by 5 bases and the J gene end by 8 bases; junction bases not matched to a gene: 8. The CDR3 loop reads CASRLEAGGTQYF. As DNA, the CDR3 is TGCGCCAGCAGACTGGAGGCAGGGGGTACGCAGTATTTT.

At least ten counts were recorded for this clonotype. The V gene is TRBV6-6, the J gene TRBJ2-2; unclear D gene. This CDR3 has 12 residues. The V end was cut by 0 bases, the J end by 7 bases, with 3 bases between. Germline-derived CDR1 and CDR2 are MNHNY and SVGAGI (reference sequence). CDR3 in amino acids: CASSYSFGELFF. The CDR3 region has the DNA TGTGCCAGCAGTTACTCTTTCGGGGAGCTGTTTTTT.

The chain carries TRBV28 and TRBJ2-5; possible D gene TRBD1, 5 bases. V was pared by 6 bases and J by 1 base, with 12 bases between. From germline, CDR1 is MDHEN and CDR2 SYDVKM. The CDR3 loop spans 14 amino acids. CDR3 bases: TGTGCCAGCAGCCAGATCCAGGGCCAAGAGACCCAGTACTTC. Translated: CASSQIQGQETQYF.

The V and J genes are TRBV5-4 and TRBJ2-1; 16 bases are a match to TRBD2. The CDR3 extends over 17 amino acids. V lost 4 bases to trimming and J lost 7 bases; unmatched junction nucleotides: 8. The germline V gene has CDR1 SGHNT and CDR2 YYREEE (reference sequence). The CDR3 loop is CASSTGTSGRAGNEQFF. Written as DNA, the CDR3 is TGTGCCAGCAGCACCGGGACTAGCGGGAGGGCCGGGAATGAGCAGTTCTTC.

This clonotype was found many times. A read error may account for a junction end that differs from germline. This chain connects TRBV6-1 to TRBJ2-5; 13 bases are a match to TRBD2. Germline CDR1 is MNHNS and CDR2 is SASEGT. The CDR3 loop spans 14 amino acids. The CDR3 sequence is CASSRGLAGETQYF. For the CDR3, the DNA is TGTGCTAGCAGCCGGGGACTAGCGGGGGAGACCCAGTACTTC.

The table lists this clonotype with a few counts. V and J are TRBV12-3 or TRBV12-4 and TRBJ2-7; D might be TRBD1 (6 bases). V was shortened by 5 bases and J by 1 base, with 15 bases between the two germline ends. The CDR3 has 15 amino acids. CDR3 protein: CASSPLQGTSYEQYF. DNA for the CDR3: TGTGCCAGCAGTCCGCTGCAGGGGACGTCCTACGAGCAGTACTTC.

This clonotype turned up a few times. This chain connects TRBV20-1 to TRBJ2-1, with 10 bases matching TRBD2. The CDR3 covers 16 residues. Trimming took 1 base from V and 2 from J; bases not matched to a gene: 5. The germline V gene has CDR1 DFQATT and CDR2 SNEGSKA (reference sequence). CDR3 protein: CSARALAGETYNEQFF. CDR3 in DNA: TGCAGTGCTAGAGCCCTAGCGGGAGAGACCTACAATGAGCAGTTCTTC.

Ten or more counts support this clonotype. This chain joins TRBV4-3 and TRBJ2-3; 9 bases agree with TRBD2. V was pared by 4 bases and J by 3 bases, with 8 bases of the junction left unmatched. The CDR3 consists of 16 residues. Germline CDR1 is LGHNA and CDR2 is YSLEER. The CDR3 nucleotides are TGCGCCAGCAGCCGACAAGCGGGAGGTTTAACAGATACGCAGTATTTT. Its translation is CASSRQAGGLTDTQYF.

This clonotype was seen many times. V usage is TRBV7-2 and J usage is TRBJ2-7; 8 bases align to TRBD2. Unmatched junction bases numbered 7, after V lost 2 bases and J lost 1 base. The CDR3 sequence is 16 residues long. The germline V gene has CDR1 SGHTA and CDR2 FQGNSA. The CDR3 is CASSLSISGNSYEQYF. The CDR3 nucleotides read TGTGCCAGCAGCTTAAGTATTAGCGGGAATTCCTACGAGCAGTACTTC.

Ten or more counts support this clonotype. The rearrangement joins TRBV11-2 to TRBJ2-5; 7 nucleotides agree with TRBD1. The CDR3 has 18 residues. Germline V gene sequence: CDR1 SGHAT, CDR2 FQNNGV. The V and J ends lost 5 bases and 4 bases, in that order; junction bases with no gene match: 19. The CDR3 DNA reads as TGTGCCAGCAGCCTAGTGTCAACAGGGGTGGGAATGCGAGAGACCCAGTACTTC. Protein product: CASSLVSTGVGMRETQYF.

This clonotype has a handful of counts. The CDR3 bases are TGTGCCAGCAGCTTATCTTGGCAGGGTGGGGGGGAGACCCAGTACTTC. The encoded protein is CASSLSWQGGGETQYF. The chain uses TRBV11-2 and TRBJ2-5, with D tentatively TRBD2 (6 bases). Germline V gene lookup returns CDR1 SGHAT and CDR2 FQNNGV. V was trimmed by 2 bases and J by 5 bases, leaving 18 bases between them. The CDR3 is 16 amino acids.

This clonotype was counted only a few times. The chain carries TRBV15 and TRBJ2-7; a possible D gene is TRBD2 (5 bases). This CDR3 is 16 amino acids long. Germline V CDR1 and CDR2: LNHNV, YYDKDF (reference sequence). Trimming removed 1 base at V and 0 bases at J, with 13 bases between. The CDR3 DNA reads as TGTGCCACCAGCAGAGCCCCCGGGGAAGGCTCCTACGAGCAGTACTTC. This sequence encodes CATSRAPGEGSYEQYF. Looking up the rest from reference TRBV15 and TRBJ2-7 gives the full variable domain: DAMVIQNPRYQVTQFGKPVTLSCSQTLNHNVMYWYQQKSSQAPKLLFHYYDKDFNNEADTPDNFQSRRPNTSFCFLDIRSPGLGDTAMYLCATSRAPGEGSYEQYFGPGTRLTVT.

The DNA of the CDR3 is TGTGCCAGCTCACCACGGGCGACAGGGGGCGGTTCGGAGACCCAGTACTTC. This codes for CASSPRATGGGSETQYF. The chain combines TRBV18 with TRBJ2-5, with 10 bases identical to TRBD1. The CDR3 has 17 amino acids. Germline values: CDR1 KGHSH, CDR2 LQKENI. With V trimmed by 1 base and J by 5 bases, 10 bases remained unmatched.

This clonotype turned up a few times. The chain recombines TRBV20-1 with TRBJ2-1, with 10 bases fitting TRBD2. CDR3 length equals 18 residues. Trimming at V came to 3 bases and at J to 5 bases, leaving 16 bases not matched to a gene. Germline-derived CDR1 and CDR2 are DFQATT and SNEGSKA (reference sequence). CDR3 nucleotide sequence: TGCAGTGCTAGTTACGCTCCATTAGCGGGAGGTCCTGACAATGAGCAGTTCTTC. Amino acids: CSASYAPLAGGPDNEQFF.

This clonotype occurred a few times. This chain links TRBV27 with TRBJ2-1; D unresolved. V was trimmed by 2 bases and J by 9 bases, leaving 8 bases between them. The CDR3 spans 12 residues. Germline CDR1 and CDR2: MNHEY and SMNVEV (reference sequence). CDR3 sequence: CASSLRSGEQFF. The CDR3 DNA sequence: TGTGCCAGCAGTTTAAGGTCCGGTGAGCAGTTCTTC.

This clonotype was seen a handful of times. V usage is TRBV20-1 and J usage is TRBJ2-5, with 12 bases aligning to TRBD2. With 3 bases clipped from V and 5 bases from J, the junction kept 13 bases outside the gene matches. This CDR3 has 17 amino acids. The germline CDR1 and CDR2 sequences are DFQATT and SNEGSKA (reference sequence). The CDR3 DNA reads TGCAGTGCTAGGGGGCTAGCGGGAGGGTTGGTAAAGGAGACCCAGTACTTC. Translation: CSARGLAGGLVKETQYF.

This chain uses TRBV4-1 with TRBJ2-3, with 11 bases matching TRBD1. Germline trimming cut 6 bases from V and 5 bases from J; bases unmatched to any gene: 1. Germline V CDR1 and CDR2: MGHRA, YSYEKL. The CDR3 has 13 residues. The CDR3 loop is CASRGTGGDTQYF. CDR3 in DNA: TGCGCCAGCAGAGGGACAGGGGGAGATACGCAGTATTTT.

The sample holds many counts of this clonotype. CDR3 in amino acids: CASSIGVGDGYTF. The CDR3 DNA reads TGTGCCAGCAGCATCGGCGTGGGTGATGGCTACACCTTC. The chain joins TRBV7-9 to TRBJ1-2; D uncertain. The V end was cut by 5 bases, the J end by 6 bases, with 13 bases between. There are 13 residues in the CDR3. Germline CDR1 reads SEHNR; CDR2 reads FQNEAQ (reference sequence).

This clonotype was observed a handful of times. The CDR3 sequence is CSARGDQETQYF. The DNA of the CDR3 is TGCAGTGCTAGAGGCGATCAAGAGACCCAGTACTTC. This chain uses TRBV20-1 with TRBJ2-5; D gene unclear. Trimming shortened V by 1 base and J by 2 bases, and 5 bases separated the two germline ends. CDR1 is DFQATT and CDR2 is SNEGSKA in the germline V gene (reference sequence). This CDR3 has 12 amino acids.

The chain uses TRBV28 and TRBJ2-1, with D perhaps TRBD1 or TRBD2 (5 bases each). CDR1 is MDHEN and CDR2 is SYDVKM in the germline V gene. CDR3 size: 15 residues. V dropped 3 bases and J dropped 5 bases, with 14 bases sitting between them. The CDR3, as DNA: TGTGCCAGCAGTTTCAGGAGCTGGGGGAACAATGAGCAGTTCTTC. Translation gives CASSFRSWGNNEQFF.

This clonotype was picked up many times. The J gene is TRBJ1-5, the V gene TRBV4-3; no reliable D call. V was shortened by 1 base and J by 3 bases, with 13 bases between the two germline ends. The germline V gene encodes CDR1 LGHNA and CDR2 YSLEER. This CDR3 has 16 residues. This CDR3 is CASSQGGTLNNQPQHF. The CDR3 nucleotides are TGCGCCAGCAGCCAAGGTGGCACCTTAAACAATCAGCCCCAGCATTTT.

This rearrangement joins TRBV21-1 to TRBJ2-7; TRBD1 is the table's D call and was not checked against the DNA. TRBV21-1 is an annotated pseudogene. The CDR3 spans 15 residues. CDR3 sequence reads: CASSKFWGEAYEQYF. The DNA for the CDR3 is TGTGCCAGCAGCAAATTTTGGGGAGAGGCCTACGAGCAGTACTTC.

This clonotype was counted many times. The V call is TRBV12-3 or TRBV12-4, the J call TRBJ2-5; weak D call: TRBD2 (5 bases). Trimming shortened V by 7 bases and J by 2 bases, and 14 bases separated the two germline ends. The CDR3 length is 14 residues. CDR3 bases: TGTGCCAGCACCCGCGGCGGGTTTCAAGAGACCCAGTACTTC. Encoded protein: CASTRGGFQETQYF.

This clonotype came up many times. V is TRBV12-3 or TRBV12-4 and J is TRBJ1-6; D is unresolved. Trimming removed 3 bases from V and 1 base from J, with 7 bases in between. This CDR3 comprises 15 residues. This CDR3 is CASSLGRSYNSPLHF. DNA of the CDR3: TGTGCCAGCAGTTTGGGTCGTTCCTATAATTCACCCCTCCACTTT.

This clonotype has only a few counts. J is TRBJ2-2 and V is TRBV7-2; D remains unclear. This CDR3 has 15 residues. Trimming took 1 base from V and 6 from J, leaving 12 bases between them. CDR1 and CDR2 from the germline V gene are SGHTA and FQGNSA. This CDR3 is CASSLDPHPAGELFF. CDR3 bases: TGTGCCAGCAGCTTAGACCCGCATCCCGCCGGGGAGCTGTTTTTT.

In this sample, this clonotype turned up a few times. The CDR3 bases are TGTGCCAGCAGTTACAGGACCGGGACCAGCTCCTACAATGAGCAGTTCTTC. Its protein product is CASSYRTGTSSYNEQFF. This chain joins TRBV6-2 or TRBV6-3 and TRBJ2-1; possibly TRBD1 or TRBD2 for D (5 bases each). The CDR3 is 17 amino acids. CDR1 MNHEY and CDR2 SVGEGT come from the germline V gene. Trimming removed 2 bases from V and 0 bases from J, with 14 bases in between.

CDR3 sequence reads: CASKVQGDTEAFF. The CDR3, as DNA: TGTGCCAGCAAGGTGCAGGGAGACACTGAAGCTTTCTTT. The chain has TRBV7-6 and TRBJ1-1, with D possibly matching TRBD1 (5 bases). The V end was cut by 7 bases, the J end by 3 bases, with 12 bases between. Germline-derived CDR1 and CDR2 are SGHVS and FNYEAQ. This CDR3 has 13 residues.

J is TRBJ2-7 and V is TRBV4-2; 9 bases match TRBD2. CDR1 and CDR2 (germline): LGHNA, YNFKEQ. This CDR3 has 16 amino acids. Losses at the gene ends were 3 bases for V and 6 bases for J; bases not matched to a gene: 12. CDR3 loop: CASSQEDLSGSPEQYF. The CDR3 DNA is TGTGCCAGCAGCCAGGAGGATCTTAGCGGGAGCCCCGAGCAGTACTTC.